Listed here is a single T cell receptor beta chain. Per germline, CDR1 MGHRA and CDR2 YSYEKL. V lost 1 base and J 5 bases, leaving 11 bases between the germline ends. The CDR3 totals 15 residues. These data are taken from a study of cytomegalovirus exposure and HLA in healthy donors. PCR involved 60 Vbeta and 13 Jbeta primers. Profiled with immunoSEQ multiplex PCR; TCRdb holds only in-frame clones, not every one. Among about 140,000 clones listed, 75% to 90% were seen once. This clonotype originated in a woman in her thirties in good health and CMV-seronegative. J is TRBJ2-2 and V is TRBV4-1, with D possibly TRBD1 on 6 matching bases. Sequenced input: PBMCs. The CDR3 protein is CASSQGHRVTGELFF. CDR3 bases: TGCGCCAGCAGCCAAGGCCACAGGGTGACCGGGGAGCTGTTTTTT.